The 9 T cell receptor beta chains below were found in one sample sequenced in a study of T cell responses to AZD1222 COVID-19 vaccine. Data came from immunoSEQ multiplex PCR; TCRdb stores just in-frame clones and leaves some out. The sample lists around 20,000 clones, about four fifths occurring once. The sequencing here drew on peripheral blood, taken 28 days after the second AZD1222 dose. The receptors come from an adult who received the AZD1222 COVID-19 vaccine.

This clone was observed a single time. The rearrangement links TRBV5-1 to TRBJ2-5, with D uncertain. Trimming shortened V by 2 bases and J by 5 bases, and 4 bases separated the two germline ends. The CDR3 contains 11 residues. CDR1 is SGHRS, CDR2 YFSETQ, per germline. The CDR3 protein is CASSFLETQYF. The DNA of the CDR3 is TGCGCCAGCAGCTTCCTCGAGACCCAGTACTTC.

The chain recombines TRBV6-6 with TRBJ2-7; tentatively, D is TRBD1 or TRBD2 (5 bases each). This CDR3 region has 15 residues. CDR1 is MNHNY and CDR2 is SVGAGI in the germline V gene (reference sequence). Trimming removed 5 bases at V and 6 bases at J, with 20 bases between. The CDR3 DNA sequence: TGTGCCAGCAGTAAGGGACCGTCCCTCTTACCCGAGCAGTACTTC. Translating gives CASSKGPSLLPEQYF.

V is TRBV20-1 and J is TRBJ2-1; weak D call: TRBD2 (6 bases). V was shortened by 3 bases and J by 8 bases, with 20 bases between the two germline ends. Germline-derived CDR1 and CDR2 are DFQATT and SNEGSKA (reference sequence). The length of the CDR3 is 15 residues. The CDR3 is CSASVRDSGRDEQFF. CDR3 DNA: TGCAGTGCTAGTGTCCGGGACTCCGGTAGGGATGAGCAGTTCTTC.

V gene TRBV7-2 combines with J gene TRBJ1-5; D gene uncertain. CDR1 SGHTA and CDR2 FQGNSA come from the germline V gene. With 3 bases removed from V and 2 bases from J, the gap between germline ends came to 5 bases. This CDR3 is built from 13 residues. CDR3 DNA: TGTGCCAGCAGCTTGGGTCGCAATCAGCCCCAGCATTTT. Translation: CASSLGRNQPQHF.

V gene TRBV5-4 combines with J gene TRBJ1-6, with a tentative D call TRBD1 (5 bases). CDR1 SGHNT and CDR2 YYREEE come from the germline V gene (reference sequence). Deletions cut 1 base from V and 14 bases from J, with 16 bases between. The CDR3 has 14 residues. CDR3 loop: CASSLPVGETTLHF. The CDR3 nucleotides read TGTGCCAGCAGCTTGCCGGTAGGGGAGACAACCCTCCACTTT.

V is TRBV12-5 and J is TRBJ2-1, with 12 nucleotides matching TRBD1. V was clipped by 7 bases and J by 5 bases; unmatched bases: 9. Germline V gene data show CDR1 as LGHNT and CDR2 as FRNRAP. This CDR3 has 16 residues. The CDR3 here is CASDYPGQGANNEQFF. CDR3 DNA sequence: TGTGCTAGTGATTACCCGGGACAGGGGGCCAACAATGAGCAGTTCTTC.

The V gene is TRBV7-2, the J gene TRBJ1-2; no firm D call. The CDR3 is 13 amino acids. In germline, CDR1 is SGHTA, CDR2 FQGNSA. Trimming pared 5 bases from V and 4 bases from J, leaving 11 bases between. Here the CDR3 reads CASSAQGSYGYTF. CDR3 DNA: TGTGCCAGCAGCGCGCAAGGGAGCTATGGCTACACCTTC.

V usage is TRBV4-3 and J usage is TRBJ2-2, with 10 bases aligning to TRBD2. From germline, CDR1 is LGHNA and CDR2 YSLEER. The CDR3 contains 19 residues. The V and J ends lost 0 bases and 7 bases, in that order; junction bases with no gene match: 14. CDR3 amino acids: CASSQERVAGGLALGELFF. Here the CDR3 DNA reads TGCGCCAGCAGCCAAGAGAGAGTAGCGGGGGGCCTTGCCCTCGGGGAGCTGTTTTTT.

The rearrangement joins TRBV7-8 to TRBJ2-7; D unresolved. Trimming stripped 1 base from V and 3 bases from J, with 16 bases between. This CDR3 spans 16 amino acids. CDR1 and CDR2 from the germline V gene are SGHVS and FQNEAQ. For the CDR3, the DNA is TGTGCCAGCAGCTTAGGGTCTCCGGTTGGAAACTACGAGCAGTACTTC. This codes for CASSLGSPVGNYEQYF.